There are many counts of the clone carrying this T cell receptor (beta chain). Germline loops: CDR1 MNHNS, CDR2 SASEGT. The J segment lost 6 bases and the V segment lost 8 bases, leaving 9 bases of the junction unmatched. The CDR3 sequence is 13 residues long. Time point of the sample: patch test 1, 2 weeks after DPC sensitization. Treatment denoted: therapeutic diphenylcyclopropenone sensitization with weekly scalp DPC. Alopecia patients deemed DPC-suitable, aged 18 to 70, excluding pregnancy. TCRdb re-analysed the RACE reads in MiXCR, keeping a single row per CDR3 protein. The data show approximately 350,000 distinct CDR3 sequences, about 7% seen once. The record originates from a study of human T cells and chemical hapten exposure.

The V gene is TRBV6-1, the J gene TRBJ1-1; 7 bases are shared with TRBD1. Source: whole blood, taken in connection with sensitization to the hapten diphenylcyclopropenone (DPC). The receptor comes from a woman under 30 with alopecia areata. Some clones in this sample may be carry-over from other donors' samples. The CDR3 spells CASPSSGQSEAFF. In DNA, the CDR3 is TGTGCCAGCCCGTCTTCGGGACAGTCTGAAGCTTTCTTT.